This T cell receptor (beta chain) was found in a study of T cell changes during pregnancy in multiple sclerosis (dated by TCRdb to about 2019). A note on the overall study: The study looked at changes in the T cell repertoire across pregnancy in women with multiple sclerosis.

This clone was recorded once. This receptor's antigen is unknown. No base qualities exist here, and no much larger clone lies one base off it. Via the germline V gene (reference sequence), CDR1 is LNHDA and CDR2 SQIVND. A distance of 17 bases separates the germline ends of V and J, which lose 6 bases and 0 bases respectively. The cysteine opens and the phenylalanine closes a CDR3 of 16 amino acids. Only CDR3 DNA is held: 48 bases, read in frame from base 1. The library was prepared using the immunoSEQ multiplex PCR assay. TCRdb holds this immuneACCESS table with in-frame rearrangements only. Some clones are missing; in checked studies, unresolved V genes explain under half, and the rest has no known cause. The table for this sample lists over 50,000 clones; over 80% of them were counted only once. The ten top clones hold less than 0.25% of the sample.

This clonotype was obtained from a female donor with multiple sclerosis, enrolled in a pregnancy study. Sequenced material: CD4+ T cells from peripheral blood mononuclear cells, taken in the third trimester of pregnancy. The chain is encoded by TRBV19 joined to TRBJ1-1, and TRBD1 may be the D gene, going by 6 matching bases. The CDR3 in this case is CASRWRGRDMNTEAFF. The DNA sequence is as follows: TGTGCCAGTAGATGGAGAGGAAGGGACATGAACACTGAAGCTTTCTTT.